This entry is about one TCR beta chain. This sample was included in a study of cytomegalovirus exposure and HLA in healthy donors. PCR primers comprised 60 Vbeta and 13 Jbeta primers. Method: immunoSEQ multiplex PCR; TCRdb's copy keeps in-frame clones and lacks some. Reported are approximately 72,000 clones; the ten largest clones contain 2.5% to 3%. The source is a man aged 35 to 55 in good health and CMV-seronegative. Sequenced: PBMCs.

CDR3 amino acids: CASSLGTGEKLFF. The CDR3 nucleotides are TGTGCCAGCAGCTTAGGTACGGGAGAAAAACTGTTTTTT. This chain uses TRBV7-9 with TRBJ1-4; D remains unclear. The CDR3 runs to 13 residues. Trimming took 1 base from V and 8 from J, leaving 8 bases between them. The germline CDR1 and CDR2 sequences are SEHNR and FQNEAQ (reference sequence).